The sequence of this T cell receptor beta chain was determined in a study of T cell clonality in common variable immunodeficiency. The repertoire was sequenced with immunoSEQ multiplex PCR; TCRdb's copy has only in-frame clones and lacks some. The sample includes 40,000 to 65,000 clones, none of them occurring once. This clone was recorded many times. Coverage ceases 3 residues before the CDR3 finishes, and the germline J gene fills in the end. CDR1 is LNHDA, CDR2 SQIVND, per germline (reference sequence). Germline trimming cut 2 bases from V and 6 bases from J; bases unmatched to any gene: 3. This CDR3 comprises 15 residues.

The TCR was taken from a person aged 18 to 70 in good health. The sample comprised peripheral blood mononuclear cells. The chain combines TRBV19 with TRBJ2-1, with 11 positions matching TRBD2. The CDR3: CASSIIAGGPNEQFF. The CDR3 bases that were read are TGTGCCAGTAGTATAATAGCGGGAGGGCCCAATGAG.